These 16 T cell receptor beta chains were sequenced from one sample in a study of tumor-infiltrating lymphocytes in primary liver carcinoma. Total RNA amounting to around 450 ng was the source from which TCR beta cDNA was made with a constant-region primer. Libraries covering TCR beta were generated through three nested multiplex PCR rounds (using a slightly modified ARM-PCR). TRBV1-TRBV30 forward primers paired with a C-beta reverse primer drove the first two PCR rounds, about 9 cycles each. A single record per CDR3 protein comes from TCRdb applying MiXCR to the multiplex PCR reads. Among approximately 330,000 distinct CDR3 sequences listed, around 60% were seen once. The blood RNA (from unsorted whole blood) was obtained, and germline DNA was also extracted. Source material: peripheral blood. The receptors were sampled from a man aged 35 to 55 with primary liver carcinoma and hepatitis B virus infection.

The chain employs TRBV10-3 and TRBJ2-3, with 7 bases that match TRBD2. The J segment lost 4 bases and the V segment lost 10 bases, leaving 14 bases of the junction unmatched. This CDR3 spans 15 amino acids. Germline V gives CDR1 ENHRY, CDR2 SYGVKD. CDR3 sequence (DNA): TGTGCCACCCTACCGGGAGGAGGAGAGTCAGATACGCAGTATTTT. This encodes CATLPGGGESDTQYF.

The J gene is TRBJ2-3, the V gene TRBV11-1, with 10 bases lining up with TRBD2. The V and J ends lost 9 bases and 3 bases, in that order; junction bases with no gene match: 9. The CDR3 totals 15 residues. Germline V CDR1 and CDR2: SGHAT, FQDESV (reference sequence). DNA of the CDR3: TGTGCCAGTAGCAAGCGGACTAGCGGAACAGATACGCAGTATTTT. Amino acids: CASSKRTSGTDTQYF.

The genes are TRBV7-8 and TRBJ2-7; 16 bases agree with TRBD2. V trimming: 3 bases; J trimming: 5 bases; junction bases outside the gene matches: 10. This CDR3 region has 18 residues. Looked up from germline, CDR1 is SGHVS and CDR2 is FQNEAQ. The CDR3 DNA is TGTGCCAGCAGCTTTACCGGGACTAGCGGGAGGGCGGGGAACGAGCAGTACTTC. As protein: CASSFTGTSGRAGNEQYF. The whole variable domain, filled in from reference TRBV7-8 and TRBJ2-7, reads GAGVSQSPRYKVAKRGQDVALRCDPISGHVSLFWYQQALGQGPEFLTYFQNEAQLDKSGLPSDRFFAERPEGSVSTLKIQRTQQEDSAVYLCASSFTGTSGRAGNEQYFGPGTRLTVT.

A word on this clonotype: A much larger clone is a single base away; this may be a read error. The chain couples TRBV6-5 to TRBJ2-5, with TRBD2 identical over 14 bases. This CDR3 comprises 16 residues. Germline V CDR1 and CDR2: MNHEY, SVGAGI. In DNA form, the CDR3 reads TGTGCCCGCAGTACCGGGACTAGCGGGAGTGTAGAGACCCAGTACTTC. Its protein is CARSTGTSGSVETQYF.

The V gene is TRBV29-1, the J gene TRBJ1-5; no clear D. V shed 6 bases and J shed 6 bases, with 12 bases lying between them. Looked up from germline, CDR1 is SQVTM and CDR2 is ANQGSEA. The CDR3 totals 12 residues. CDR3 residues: CSVGDKLQPQHF. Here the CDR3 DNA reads TGCAGCGTCGGAGATAAGCTTCAGCCCCAGCATTTT.

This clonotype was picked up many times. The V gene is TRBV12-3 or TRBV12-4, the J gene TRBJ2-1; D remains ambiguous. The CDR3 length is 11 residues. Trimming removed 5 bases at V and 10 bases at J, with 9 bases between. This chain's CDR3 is CASSDVLEQFF. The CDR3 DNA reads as TGTGCCAGCAGTGATGTCCTGGAGCAGTTCTTC.

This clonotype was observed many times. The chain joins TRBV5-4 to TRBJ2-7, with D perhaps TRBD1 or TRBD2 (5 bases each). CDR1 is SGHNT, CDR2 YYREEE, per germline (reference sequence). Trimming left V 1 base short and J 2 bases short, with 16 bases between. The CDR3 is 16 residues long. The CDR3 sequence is CASSLPGTDNTYEQYF. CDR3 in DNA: TGTGCCAGCAGCTTGCCCGGGACGGATAACACCTACGAGCAGTACTTC.

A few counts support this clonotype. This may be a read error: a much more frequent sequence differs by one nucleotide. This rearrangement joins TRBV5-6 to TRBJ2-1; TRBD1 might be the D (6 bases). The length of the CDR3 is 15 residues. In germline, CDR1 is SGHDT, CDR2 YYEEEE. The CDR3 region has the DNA TGTGCCAGCGGCTTGCTGGGGGCGCCTTACAATGAGCAGTTCTTC. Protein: CASGLLGAPYNEQFF.

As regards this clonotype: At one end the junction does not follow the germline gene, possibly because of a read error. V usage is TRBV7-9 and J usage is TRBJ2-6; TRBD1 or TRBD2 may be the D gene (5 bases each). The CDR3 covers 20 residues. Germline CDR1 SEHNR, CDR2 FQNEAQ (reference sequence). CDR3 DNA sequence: TGTGCCAGCAGCCCCACGTGGGGCCGCCAGCGGAACTCTGGGGCCGACGTCCTGACTTTC. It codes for CASSPTWGRQRNSGADVLTF.

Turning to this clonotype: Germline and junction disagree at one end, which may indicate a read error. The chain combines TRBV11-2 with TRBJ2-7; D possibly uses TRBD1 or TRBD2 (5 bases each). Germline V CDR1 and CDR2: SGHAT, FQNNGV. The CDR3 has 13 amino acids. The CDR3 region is CAISWRGEYEQYF. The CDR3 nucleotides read TGTGCCATCAGCTGGAGAGGGGAATACGAGCAGTACTTC. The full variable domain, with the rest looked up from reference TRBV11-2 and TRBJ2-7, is EAGVAQSPRYKIIEKRQSVAFWCNPISGHATLYWYQQILGQGPKLLIQFQNNGVVDDSQLPKDRFSAERLKGVDSTLKIQPAKLEDSAVYLCAISWRGEYEQYFGPGTRLTVT.

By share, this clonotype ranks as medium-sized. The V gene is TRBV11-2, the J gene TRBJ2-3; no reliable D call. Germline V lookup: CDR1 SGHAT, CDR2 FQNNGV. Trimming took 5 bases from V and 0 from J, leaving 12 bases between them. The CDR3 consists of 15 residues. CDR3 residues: CASSLEYQSTDTQYF. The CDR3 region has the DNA TGTGCCAGCAGCCTCGAATACCAAAGCACAGATACGCAGTATTTT. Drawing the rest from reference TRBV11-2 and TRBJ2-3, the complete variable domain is EAGVAQSPRYKIIEKRQSVAFWCNPISGHATLYWYQQILGQGPKLLIQFQNNGVVDDSQLPKDRFSAERLKGVDSTLKIQPAKLEDSAVYLCASSLEYQSTDTQYFGPGTRLTVL.

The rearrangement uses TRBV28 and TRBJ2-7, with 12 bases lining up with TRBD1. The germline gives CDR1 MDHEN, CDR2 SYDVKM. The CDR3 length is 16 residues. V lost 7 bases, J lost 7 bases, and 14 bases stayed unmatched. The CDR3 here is CASMLMVGQGAGEQYF. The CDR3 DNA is TGTGCCAGCATGCTAATGGTGGGACAGGGGGCCGGGGAGCAGTACTTC.

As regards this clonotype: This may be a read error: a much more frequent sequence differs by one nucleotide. In DNA form, the CDR3 reads TGTGCCAGCACCCCGGGACAGGGGGCCCACGAGCAGTACTTC. Translated, it gives CASTPGQGAHEQYF. The chain carries TRBV6-2 or TRBV6-3 and TRBJ2-7; 12 nucleotides line up with TRBD1. After removal of 7 bases from V and 5 bases from J, the junction contained 6 bases not matched to a gene. Germline CDR1 is MNHEY and CDR2 is SVGEGT. This CDR3 region has 14 residues.

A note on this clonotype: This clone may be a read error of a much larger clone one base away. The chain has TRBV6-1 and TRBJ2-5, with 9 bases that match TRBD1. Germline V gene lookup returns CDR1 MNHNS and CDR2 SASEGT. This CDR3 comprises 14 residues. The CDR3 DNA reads TGTGCCACCCTGGACAGGGGTAACCAAGAGACCAAGTACTTC. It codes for CATLDRGNQETKYF.

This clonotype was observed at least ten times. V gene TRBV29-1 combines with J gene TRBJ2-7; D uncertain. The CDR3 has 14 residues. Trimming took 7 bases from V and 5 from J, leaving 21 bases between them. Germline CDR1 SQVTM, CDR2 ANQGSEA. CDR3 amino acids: CSARYGREFDEQYF. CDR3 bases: TGCAGCGCCCGGTACGGTAGAGAGTTTGACGAGCAGTACTTC.

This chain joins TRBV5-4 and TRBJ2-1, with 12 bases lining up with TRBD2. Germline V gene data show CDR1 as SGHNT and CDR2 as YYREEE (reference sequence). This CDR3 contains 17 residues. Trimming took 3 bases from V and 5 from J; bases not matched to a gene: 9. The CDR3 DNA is TGTGCCAGCAGCTCCATACTAGCGGGAGGCCTACACAATGAGCAGTTCTTC. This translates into CASSSILAGGLHNEQFF.